Listed below are T cell receptor beta chains from one sample, sequenced in a study of T cell changes during pregnancy in multiple sclerosis. Generated by immunoSEQ multiplex PCR, the TCRdb table keeps only in-frame clones and is missing some. In the table there are tens of thousands of clones, about 92% of which are singletons. The sequencing used peripheral blood, collected in the third trimester of pregnancy. These receptors were obtained from a female donor in good health, enrolled as a control in a pregnancy study. Both conserved end residues are part of each CDR3. The D gene is left open where the match is weak. Not every row has a clone size; where given, it reads once, few, many or a size class.

clone_size: NA; d_call: TRBD2; v_call: TRBV5-1; j_call: TRBJ2-3; cdr3_aa: CASSLFSSGGVEDTQYF; cdr3_nt: TGCGCCAGCAGCTTGTTCTCCAGCGGGGGGGTTGAAGATACGCAGTATTTT
clone_size: once; d_call: NA; v_call: TRBV10-3; j_call: TRBJ1-1; cdr3_aa: CAISAGGASNTEAFF; cdr3_nt: TGTGCCATCAGTGCGGGGGGGGCTTCGAACACTGAAGCTTTCTTT
clone_size: NA; d_call: NA; v_call: TRBV21-1; j_call: TRBJ1-3; cdr3_aa: CASRGRGRNTIYF; cdr3_nt: TGTGCCAGCCGGGGTAGGGGGCGGAACACCATATATTTT
clone_size: once; d_call: NA; v_call: TRBV5-1; j_call: TRBJ2-5; cdr3_aa: CASSLGGAGGTQYF; cdr3_nt: TGCGCCAGCAGCTTAGGAGGGGCCGGGGGGACCCAGTACTTC
clone_size: once; d_call: TRBD1; v_call: TRBV13; j_call: TRBJ2-3; cdr3_aa: CASSSTGGDTQYF; cdr3_nt: TGTGCCAGCAGTTCCACAGGGGGAGATACGCAGTATTTT
clone_size: NA; d_call: NA; v_call: TRBV19; j_call: TRBJ1-2; cdr3_aa: CASSSTGSGYTF; cdr3_nt: TGTGCCAGTAGTTCTACAGGGAGTGGCTACACCTTC
clone_size: NA; d_call: NA; v_call: TRBV11-1; j_call: TRBJ2-7; cdr3_aa: CASSLVGGREQYF; cdr3_nt: TGTGCCAGCAGCTTAGTAGGAGGGAGGGAGCAGTACTTC
clone_size: NA; d_call: NA; v_call: TRBV6-5; j_call: TRBJ1-1; cdr3_aa: CASSYSNSGAFF; cdr3_nt: TGTGCCAGCAGTTACTCGAACAGTGGAGCTTTCTTT
clone_size: NA; d_call: TRBD1; v_call: TRBV11-1; j_call: TRBJ2-2; cdr3_aa: CASSVSGTGNTGELFF; cdr3_nt: TGTGCCAGCAGCGTTTCCGGGACAGGGAACACCGGGGAGCTGTTTTTT
clone_size: NA; d_call: TRBD1; v_call: TRBV27; j_call: TRBJ1-4; cdr3_aa: CASSPGTGVGEKLFF; cdr3_nt: TGTGCCAGCAGTCCCGGGACAGGGGTGGGAGAAAAACTGTTTTTT
clone_size: NA; d_call: TRBD2; v_call: TRBV5-1; j_call: TRBJ2-5; cdr3_aa: CASSLVGLGGETQYF; cdr3_nt: TGCGCCAGCAGCTTGGTAGGACTAGGTGGAGAGACCCAGTACTTC
clone_size: NA; d_call: TRBD1; v_call: TRBV28; j_call: TRBJ1-2; cdr3_aa: CASSPNRGIYGYTF; cdr3_nt: TGTGCCAGCAGCCCCAACAGGGGGATCTATGGCTACACCTTC
clone_size: NA; d_call: NA; v_call: TRBV7-2; j_call: TRBJ2-7; cdr3_aa: CASSPGGASYEQYF; cdr3_nt: TGTGCCAGCAGCCCTGGGGGCGCCTCCTACGAGCAGTACTTC
clone_size: NA; d_call: TRBD2; v_call: TRBV10-3; j_call: TRBJ2-1; cdr3_aa: CAVTSPGLANNEQFF; cdr3_nt: TGTGCCGTGACCTCCCCGGGACTAGCGAACAATGAGCAGTTCTTC
clone_size: NA; d_call: TRBD2; v_call: TRBV13; j_call: TRBJ2-7; cdr3_aa: CASSSGLAGAPYEQYF; cdr3_nt: TGTGCCAGCAGCTCGGGACTAGCGGGAGCCCCCTACGAGCAGTACTTC
clone_size: NA; d_call: TRBD1; v_call: TRBV6-5; j_call: TRBJ2-7; cdr3_aa: CASSWFKTGGTGEQYF; cdr3_nt: TGTGCCAGCAGTTGGTTCAAGACAGGGGGCACCGGGGAGCAGTACTTC